This record concerns one TCR beta chain sequence. This clonotype has ten or more counts. The antigen it binds to is not known. Base qualities were left out, and no much larger clone turns up one base away. The source of the sample is a study of T cells in Graves' hyperthyroidism and ophthalmopathy (dated 2019 in TCRdb). Describing the broader study: Peripheral blood samples were taken at initial diagnosis, before any treatment was given. A discovery cohort of fewer than 110 patients, 43 with Graves' ophthalmopathy and 57 with stable Graves' hyperthyroidism, was used to find distinguishing TCR V-J signatures. Prospective prediction of ophthalmopathy was tested in an independent validation cohort consisting of 18 hyperthyroidism patients and 15 or so patients who later progressed to ophthalmopathy. The 100 discovery patients were randomly split 7:3 into training and test sets. The study also compared thyroid tissue and blood T-cell repertoires from a handful of Graves' hyperthyroidism patients. After sampling, hyperthyroidism patients received methimazole starting at 30 mg daily, and ophthalmopathy patients received high-dose intravenous methylprednisolone. TCR Vbeta CDR3 sequencing of approximately 140 peripheral blood samples (under 45 ophthalmopathy, 75 hyperthyroidism and roughly 17 progressor patients) is reported in the paper.

Amplification of TCR beta CDR3 regions was carried out from RNA transcripts. A first-round RT-PCR of the TCR CDR3 used the HTBI primer set with the Qiagen OneStep RT-PCR kit. A second multiplex PCR round built the libraries, followed by size selection and purification. Libraries were sequenced paired-end with 100 bp reads on an Illumina HiSeq2000. For the original study's pipeline: SOAPnuke was used to process the raw data, removing reads that contained adapters or uncalled bases, had a mean Phred below 15, or lacked an exact match to the constant primer or identifier. COPE v1.2.5 was used to merge the high-quality paired reads, and each unique nucleotide sequence was defined as a clonotype. MiTCR v1.1 was used to align the clonotypes against IMGT TRBV, TRBD and TRBJ reference segments. The analysis included only V-J combinations with a frequency above 0.0001, which together covered over 98% of the repertoires. The TCS score was defined as F50 (clonal expansion) divided by E x V (chaos), with BLOSUM62-based TCRdist calculated between CDR3 peptides within each V-J. Welch's t-statistics and random forest reduced several hundred V-J features to 13, which were used in a naive Bayes classifier (R e1071). TCRdb passed the public sequencing reads through fastp at Q25 and MiXCR, retaining productive beta sequences. Rows with one shared CDR3 protein collapse into an entry with the most common genes and DNA. TCRdb, rather than the study authors, made the V and J calls. The sample includes some 740,000 distinct CDR3 sequences, with about 15% observed a single time. The ten largest account for 10% to 13% of the sample.

From a lookup of the germline V gene, CDR1 and CDR2 are SGHAT and FQNNGV. Its CDR3 holds 12 amino acids, cysteine through phenylalanine. Only the CDR3 portion is preserved as DNA: 36 bases, with reading frame beginning at the first base. Relative to germline, V is 6 bases shorter and J is 3 bases shorter, with 9 bases between their ends. A patient counted as having stable Graves' hyperthyroidism if no progression to ophthalmopathy occurred over 18 months of follow-up. Hyperthyroidism patients were newly diagnosed, had a disease duration of under 2 months, and were aged 18 to 65 years. Exclusion was applied to patients with uncontrolled infections, other autoimmune diseases, pregnancy or lactation. Diagnoses were based on clinical symptoms, serum thyroxine and TRAb, thyroid ultrasound and orbital computed tomography. PBMCs were isolated from more than 8 ml of fresh peripheral blood by Ficoll-Paque density gradient centrifugation. Trizol reagent was used to extract total RNA, and RNA quality was then checked on an Agilent 2100 Bioanalyzer.

The paper as a whole reports these results and caveats: During validation, the model predicted progression to ophthalmopathy a median of around 7 months ahead of onset, with approximately 71% sensitivity and around 73% specificity. No statistical method was used to fix the sample size in advance, and group allocation was not hidden from the investigators. A model built on a 13 V-J signature distinguished ophthalmopathy from stable hyperthyroidism, reaching approximately 89% sensitivity and around 81% specificity in cross-validation and 80%/75% in testing. Blood samples also contained most of the expanded thyroid clonotypes (frequency above 0.001), which suggests that blood repertoires may reflect thyroid immune responses.

The rearrangement combines TRBV11-2 with TRBJ2-7; possibly the D gene is TRBD2, per 6 matching bases. The sample comprised blood. This TCR derives from a woman younger than 35 with Graves' hyperthyroidism. CDR3 loop: CASSGGNYEQYF. The nucleotides read TGTGCCAGCAGTGGGGGGAACTACGAGCAGTACTTC.